Each of the 20 T cell receptor beta chains below was sequenced from the same sample in a study of blood T cell repertoires in COVID-19 (dated by TCRdb to between 2020 and 2021). The library relied on the immunoSEQ multiplex PCR assay. Entries here come from immuneACCESS through TCRdb and include only in-frame sequences with V and J called. Some clones fail to appear in such tables; in the studies checked, an unresolved V gene covers under half of the shortfall, and the cause of the remainder is unknown. The sample table contains over 55,000 clones; only one count was recorded for over 80% of them. Under 50% of the sample is in the top ten clones. Sequencing was done on a sample of peripheral blood. The receptors shown here come from a human donor in a cohort sampled during active COVID-19.

The V gene is TRBV19, the J gene TRBJ2-5; the match to TRBD2 covers 8 bases. CDR1 is LNHDA, CDR2 SQIVND, per germline (reference sequence). The CDR3 is 15 residues long. V was pared by 8 bases and J by 1 base, with 9 bases of the junction left unmatched. The CDR3 here is CASQSTSVRQETQYF. CDR3 nucleotides: TGTGCCAGTCAGTCGACTAGCGTTCGCCAAGAGACCCAGTACTTC.

J is TRBJ2-7 and V is TRBV29-1; D uncertain. Germline V gives CDR1 SQVTM, CDR2 ANQGSEA. The CDR3 extends over 13 amino acids. Trimming shortened V by 5 bases and J by 1 base, and 12 bases separated the two germline ends. In DNA, the CDR3 is TGCAGCGTTAGCGCGCGATTGTCCTACGAGCAGTACTTC. Protein sequence: CSVSARLSYEQYF.

This chain uses TRBV6-1 with TRBJ1-2; 7 positions match TRBD1. Per germline, CDR1 MNHNS and CDR2 SASEGT. The CDR3 runs to 14 residues. V lost 2 bases and J lost 8; bases outside the gene matches: 8. The DNA for the CDR3 is TGTGCCAGCAGTGAACATCCAGGGGGACGAGGCTACACCTTC. This sequence encodes CASSEHPGGRGYTF.

The chain couples TRBV9 to TRBJ2-1; 11 bases are a match to TRBD1. CDR3 size: 16 residues. Germline CDR1 reads SGDLS; CDR2 reads YYNGEE. The trim removed 4 bases at V and 6 bases at J, leaving 9 bases unmatched. The DNA for the CDR3 is TGTGCCAGCAGCTCACTAACCGGGACAGGGGGCAATGAGCAGTTCTTC. This codes for CASSSLTGTGGNEQFF.

The chain couples TRBV6-2 or TRBV6-3 to TRBJ2-7, with a weak D call TRBD1 (5 bases). Trimming took off 5 bases at V and 6 bases at J, with 14 bases between the two ends. CDR1 and CDR2 from the germline V gene are MNHEY and SVGEGT. This CDR3 spans 13 amino acids. The CDR3 here is CASSRGHEREQYF. The CDR3 bases are TGTGCCAGCAGTCGCGGACACGAGCGCGAGCAGTACTTC.

V and J are TRBV3-1 (or the pseudogene TRBV3-2) and TRBJ2-2; 8 bases agree with TRBD1. The CDR3 spans 18 residues. CDR1 and CDR2 (germline): LGHDT, YNNKEL (reference sequence). V gave up 1 base and J gave up 5 bases; unmatched junction bases: 12. The CDR3 DNA follows: TGTGCCAGCAGCCAAGTTTTTCTAACCGGGACAGGAACCGGGGAGCTGTTTTTT. This encodes CASSQVFLTGTGTGELFF.

This clone has a handful of counts. The chain uses TRBV7-2 and TRBJ2-2; TRBD2 agrees at 7 bases. This CDR3 is built from 17 residues. Germline V lookup: CDR1 SGHTA, CDR2 FQGNSA. V shed 7 bases, J shed 2 bases, and the junction held 13 bases outside the gene matches. The CDR3 bases are TGTGCCAGCAAGCTTAGGTCCGCGGGGGTAAACACCGGGGAGCTGTTTTTT. Encoded protein: CASKLRSAGVNTGELFF.

This clone was detected once. The chain carries TRBV6-6 and TRBJ2-7; tentatively, D is TRBD1 (6 bases). CDR1 is MNHNY and CDR2 is SVGAGI in the germline V gene (reference sequence). The V gene lost 10 bases and the J gene lost 3 bases, with 16 bases spanning the gap. CDR3 length: 13 amino acids. CDR3 in DNA: TGTGCCACTGAAGGACAGATGAACTACGAGCAGTACTTC. Protein sequence: CATEGQMNYEQYF.

The chain carries TRBV5-8 and TRBJ1-3; D not resolved. The CDR3 has 15 residues. V lost 1 base to trimming and J lost 0 bases, with 8 bases between them. The V gene's germline CDR1 is SGHTS and CDR2 YDEGEE. The CDR3 nucleotides read TGTGCCAGCAGCTTGCTTGTCCTCTCTGGAAACACCATATATTTT. Translation: CASSLLVLSGNTIYF.

The rearrangement joins TRBV18 to TRBJ2-7; TRBD1 matches 12 bases. The CDR3 contains 13 residues. Trimming cost V 8 bases and J 6 bases; bases outside gene matches: 5. The germline gives CDR1 KGHSH, CDR2 LQKENI. The CDR3 region has the DNA TGTGCCAGCCACCGGGACAGGGGGCCCGAGCAGTACTTC. Translating gives CASHRDRGPEQYF.

The chain is built from TRBV7-2 and TRBJ1-1, with 7 bases identical to TRBD1. Germline V gene lookup returns CDR1 SGHTA and CDR2 FQGNSA. The CDR3 is made up of 14 amino acids. J gave up 4 bases and V 3 bases, and 5 bases lay outside the gene matches. CDR3 residues: CASSFPDRVTEAFF. For the CDR3, the DNA is TGTGCCAGCAGCTTCCCCGACAGGGTCACTGAAGCTTTCTTT.

The chain links TRBV6-1 to TRBJ1-3; no reliable D call. In germline, CDR1 is MNHNS, CDR2 SASEGT. Between the trimmed V and J ends, which lost 4 bases and 0 bases, there was a span of 13 bases. CDR3 size: 16 residues. The CDR3 is CASSVAAASSGNTIYF. The CDR3 DNA sequence: TGTGCCAGCAGTGTGGCGGCAGCGAGCTCTGGAAACACCATATATTTT.

This clone has ten or more counts. The chain carries TRBV6-5 and TRBJ2-7; TRBD2 agrees at 9 bases. Germline loops: CDR1 MNHEY, CDR2 SVGAGI. The junction had 7 bases not matched to a gene; V was cut back by 5 bases and J by 2 bases. The CDR3 is 15 amino acids. The CDR3 sequence is CASSRSSGDPYEQYF. As DNA, the CDR3 is TGTGCCAGCAGTAGATCTAGCGGGGACCCCTACGAGCAGTACTTC.

The chain couples TRBV27 to TRBJ2-7; a weak D match, TRBD2 (7 bases). The CDR3 runs 17 residues. The ends were cut back, 5 bases at V and 6 bases at J, with 26 bases in the middle. Germline CDR1 is MNHEY and CDR2 is SMNVEV (reference sequence). The DNA of the CDR3 is TGTGCCAGCAGTCGAGGGGGGGGGTTCACTAGCGTTGGCGAGCAGTACTTC. Encoded protein: CASSRGGGFTSVGEQYF.

The chain combines TRBV11-3 with TRBJ2-3, with 8 positions matching TRBD1. V was clipped by 4 bases and J by 4 bases; unmatched bases: 1. CDR3 length: 13 residues. Looked up from germline, CDR1 is SGHNT and CDR2 is YENEEA. CDR3 coding DNA: TGTGCCAGCAGCTCACAGGGGGCAGATACGCAGTATTTT. This encodes CASSSQGADTQYF.

The genes are TRBV4-1 and TRBJ1-6; possibly TRBD1 for D (6 bases). The CDR3 is 16 residues long. Looked up from germline, CDR1 is MGHRA and CDR2 is YSYEKL. V was shortened by 3 bases and J by 1 base, with 10 bases between the two germline ends. This chain's CDR3 is CASSHTGQSYNSPLHF. CDR3 sequence (DNA): TGCGCCAGCAGCCACACAGGGCAATCCTATAATTCACCCCTCCACTTT.

CDR3 DNA: TGTGCCAGCAGTCCCGGGACAGGGAGGTATACTGAAGCTTTCTTT. It codes for CASSPGTGRYTEAFF. The V call is TRBV28, the J call TRBJ1-1, with 9 bases lining up with TRBD1. Germline V gene lookup returns CDR1 MDHEN and CDR2 SYDVKM. The CDR3 length is 15 residues. With V trimmed by 5 bases and J by 5 bases, 9 bases remained unmatched.

The rearrangement links TRBV9 to TRBJ1-1; TRBD1 might be the D (6 bases). Trimming removed 2 bases at V and 4 bases at J, with 15 bases between. The CDR3 is 15 amino acids. From germline, CDR1 is SGDLS and CDR2 YYNGEE. The CDR3 is CASSVAEGGTTEAFF. The CDR3 nucleotides read TGTGCCAGCAGCGTTGCGGAGGGGGGGACCACTGAAGCTTTCTTT.

This chain links TRBV4-3 with TRBJ2-3, with 12 bases identical to TRBD2. Germline V gene data show CDR1 as LGHNA and CDR2 as YSLEER. Germline trimming cut 2 bases from V and 1 base from J; bases unmatched to any gene: 1. The CDR3 length is 16 residues. CDR3 region: CASSQRTSGGTDTQYF. For the CDR3, the DNA is TGCGCCAGCAGCCAAAGGACTAGCGGGGGCACAGATACGCAGTATTTT.

The chain combines TRBV19 with TRBJ1-1; D is uncertain. Trimming pared 4 bases from V and 5 bases from J, leaving 8 bases between. The CDR3 loop spans 12 amino acids. Germline V gene data show CDR1 as LNHDA and CDR2 as SQIVND (reference sequence). DNA for the CDR3: TGTGCCAGTAGTAGTTACGGTACTGAAGCTTTCTTT. Translation gives CASSSYGTEAFF.